The T cell receptor beta chain under discussion was sequenced for a study of early T cells in non-severe SARS-CoV-2 infection. From the 5' RACE reads, TCRdb called clonotypes with MiXCR, one entry per CDR3 protein. The data show around 52,000 distinct CDR3 sequences, roughly 12% seen once. The sequencing sample was made of whole blood. This receptor was obtained from an adult who was a healthcare worker with PCR-confirmed SARS-CoV-2 infection or an uninfected control (not recorded which).

CDR3 loop: CASSLSGTGVHEQYF. The CDR3 DNA reads TGCGCCAGCAGCTTATCCGGGACAGGGGTCCACGAGCAGTACTTC. This chain links TRBV5-1 with TRBJ2-7, with 10 bases aligning to TRBD1. V was pared by 2 bases and J by 5 bases, with 7 bases of the junction left unmatched. Germline values: CDR1 SGHRS, CDR2 YFSETQ. This CDR3 contains 15 residues.